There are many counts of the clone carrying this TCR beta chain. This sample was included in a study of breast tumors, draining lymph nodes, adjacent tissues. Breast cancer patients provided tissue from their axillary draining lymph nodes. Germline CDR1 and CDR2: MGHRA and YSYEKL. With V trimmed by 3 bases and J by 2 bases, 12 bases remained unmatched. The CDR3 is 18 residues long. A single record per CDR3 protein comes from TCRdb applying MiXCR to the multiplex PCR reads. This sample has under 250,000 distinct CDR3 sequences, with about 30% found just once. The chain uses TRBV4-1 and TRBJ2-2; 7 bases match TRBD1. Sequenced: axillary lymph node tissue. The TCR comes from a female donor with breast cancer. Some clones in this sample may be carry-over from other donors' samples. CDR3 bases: TGCGCCAGCAGCCAGAGGGGTGCCGGGACAGCTAACACCGGGGAGCTGTTTTTT. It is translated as CASSQRGAGTANTGELFF.